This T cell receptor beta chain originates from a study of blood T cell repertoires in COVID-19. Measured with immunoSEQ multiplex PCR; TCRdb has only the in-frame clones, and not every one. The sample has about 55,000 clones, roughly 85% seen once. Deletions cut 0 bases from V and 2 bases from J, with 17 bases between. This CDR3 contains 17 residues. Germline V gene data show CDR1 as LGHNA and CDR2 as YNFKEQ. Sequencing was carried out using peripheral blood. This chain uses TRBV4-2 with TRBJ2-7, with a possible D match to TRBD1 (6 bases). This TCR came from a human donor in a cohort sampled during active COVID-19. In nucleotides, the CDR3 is TGTGCCAGCAGCCAAGATTGGGTAGGACAGAGAACCTACGAGCAGTACTTC. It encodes CASSQDWVGQRTYEQYF.